This TCR beta chain was identified during a study of T cells after yellow fever vaccination. Overall study findings and caveats: A faster peak, day 5 versus 15, was reached by the weaker secondary response. Once the booster was given, most primary-vaccination clones reappeared, at around 96% for CD4 and around 90% for CD8. Clonotypes found in both CD4 and CD8 compartments made up a small share. There was a possibility that FACS-sorted repertoires contained abundant clonotypes contaminating from the bulk population.

This CDR3 comprises 16 residues. Losses at the gene ends were 2 bases for V and 5 bases for J; bases not matched to a gene: 9. TCRdb reprocessed the 5' RACE reads with MiXCR, giving one entry per CDR3 protein. The sample yields about 550,000 distinct CDR3 sequences, approximately 21% seen once. This clonotype turned up a few times. Its specificity is unknown. The V and J genes are TRBV12-3 or TRBV12-4 and TRBJ1-1, with TRBD1 identical over 9 bases. The source material was PBMCs, sampled 15 days after the yellow fever booster vaccination. The clonotype originates from a man younger than 45 who received the YFV17D yellow fever vaccine. CDR3 loop: CASSLTLGQGRTEAFF. In DNA form, the CDR3 reads TGTGCCAGCAGTTTAACCTTGGGACAGGGACGAACTGAAGCTTTCTTT.